These T cell receptor beta chains were read from a single sample in a study of OX40 agonist ivuxolimab in advanced cancers. Clones were sequenced by immunoSEQ multiplex PCR, and TCRdb holds only the in-frame ones, with some missing. Among under 65,000 clones listed, roughly 85% were seen once. The source material was CD4+ or CD8+ T cells sorted from blood, sampled in a trial of the OX40 agonist ivuxolimab. The receptors originated from an adult with an advanced solid tumor such as melanoma, head and neck, liver or kidney cancer. Each CDR3 is given with its conserved first and last residue. Each record gives: D gene, clone size, J gene, V gene, CDR3 protein, CDR3 DNA. D genes are given only for firm matches. Clone size appears in some rows only: once, few, many, or a class for an expanded clone.

D: TRBD1; size: NA; J: TRBJ1-2; V: TRBV7-9; CDR3: CASTFTGGADYYGYTF; DNA: TGTGCCAGCACCTTCACAGGGGGCGCCGATTACTATGGCTACACCTTC
D: NA; size: NA; J: TRBJ1-5; V: TRBV4-1; CDR3: CASSQQPQAGNQPQHF; DNA: TGCGCCAGCAGCCAACAGCCCCAGGCGGGCAATCAGCCCCAGCATTTT
D: NA; size: NA; J: TRBJ2-3; V: TRBV5-6; CDR3: CASSSMIETVDTQYF; DNA: TGTGCCAGCAGCTCCATGATCGAAACAGTAGATACGCAGTATTTT
D: NA; size: NA; J: TRBJ2-1; V: TRBV7-2; CDR3: CASSGDSYEQFF; DNA: TGTGCCAGCAGCGGGGACTCCTATGAGCAGTTCTTC
D: TRBD2; size: NA; J: TRBJ2-5; V: TRBV4-1; CDR3: CASSQVLAGVETQYF; DNA: TGCGCCAGCAGCCAGGTACTAGCGGGGGTTGAGACCCAGTACTTC
D: NA; size: NA; J: TRBJ1-1; V: TRBV11-2; CDR3: CASSLAVDGNTEAFF; DNA: TGTGCCAGCAGCTTAGCGGTCGACGGGAACACTGAAGCTTTCTTT
D: NA; size: NA; J: TRBJ2-2; V: TRBV28; CDR3: CASGHNTGELFF; DNA: TGTGCCAGCGGACATAACACCGGGGAGCTGTTTTTT
D: NA; size: few; J: TRBJ1-5; V: TRBV5-8; CDR3: CASSLRTQGQPQHF; DNA: TGTGCCAGCAGCTTGCGGACACAGGGTCAGCCCCAGCATTTT
D: NA; size: NA; J: TRBJ2-5; V: TRBV7-7; CDR3: CASSAHHGSKETQYF; DNA: TGTGCCAGCAGCGCACACCATGGGAGCAAAGAGACCCAGTACTTC
D: TRBD1; size: few; J: TRBJ2-4; V: TRBV27; CDR3: CASSLSIDRGRRNIQYF; DNA: TGTGCCAGCAGTTTATCGATTGACAGGGGGAGACGAAACATTCAGTACTTC
D: NA; size: medium-sized; J: TRBJ1-5; V: TRBV6-6; CDR3: CASNTGDSNQPQHF; DNA: TGTGCCAGCAATACGGGGGATAGCAATCAGCCCCAGCATTTT
D: NA; size: few; J: TRBJ2-3; V: TRBV7-6; CDR3: CASSPGRDTQYF; DNA: TGTGCCAGCAGCCCAGGGAGAGATACGCAGTATTTT
D: TRBD2; size: NA; J: TRBJ2-7; V: TRBV5-6; CDR3: CASSPGGTEQYF; DNA: TGTGCCAGCAGCCCGGGGGGAACCGAGCAGTACTTC
D: NA; size: NA; J: TRBJ1-5; V: TRBV29-1; CDR3: CSVVSAQHF; DNA: TGCAGCGTCGTATCAGCCCAGCATTTT
D: TRBD2; size: NA; J: TRBJ2-5; V: TRBV27; CDR3: CASSPGAGARETQYF; DNA: TGTGCCAGCAGTCCCGGAGCGGGGGCGAGAGAGACCCAGTACTTC
D: NA; size: few; J: TRBJ1-2; V: TRBV6-6; CDR3: CASSRTATDQYGYTF; DNA: TGTGCCAGCAGCCGAACGGCGACGGATCAGTATGGCTACACCTTC
D: TRBD1; size: NA; J: TRBJ1-1; V: TRBV4-1; CDR3: CASSQRDRAEAFF; DNA: TGCGCCAGCAGCCAACGAGACAGGGCAGAAGCTTTCTTT
D: NA; size: once; J: TRBJ1-1; V: TRBV11-3; CDR3: CASSFRGTATEAFF; DNA: TGTGCCAGCAGCTTTCGCGGAACTGCCACTGAAGCTTTCTTT
D: NA; size: NA; J: TRBJ1-5; V: TRBV4-1; CDR3: CASSQDRGVYPQHF; DNA: TGCGCCAGCAGCCAAGATCGGGGGGTTTATCCCCAGCATTTT
D: TRBD1; size: NA; J: TRBJ2-4; V: TRBV7-9; CDR3: CASSPDRVNIQYF; DNA: TGTGCCAGCAGCCCCGACAGGGTAAACATTCAGTACTTC